Listed below are T cell receptor beta chains from one sample, sequenced in a study of CD8 T cells in ankylosing spondylitis. TCRdb independently ran MiXCR on the 5' RACE reads; one entry per CDR3 protein. The sample carries about 240,000 distinct CDR3 sequences, around 10% recorded once. The sample was blood, either unsorted or a sorted T cell fraction (not recorded which). The receptors derive from a male donor with ankylosing spondylitis or in good health (not recorded which). Each CDR3 is given with its conserved first and last residue. Fields, in order: V gene, J gene, clone size, D gene, CDR3 protein, CDR3 DNA. A D gene is named only where the DNA matches it firmly. Clone size is not always given. Where it is, it says once, few, many or a class for expanded clones.

TRBV5-1,TRBJ2-1,many,NA,CASSFGVVPIPNEQFF,TGCGCCAGCAGCTTTGGGGTGGTCCCTATCCCCAATGAGCAGTTCTTC
TRBV7-9,TRBJ1-1,many,TRBD1,CASSSGQGFTEAFF,TGTGCCAGCAGCTCGGGACAGGGGTTCACTGAAGCTTTCTTT
TRBV5-1,TRBJ1-1,many,TRBD1,CASSGGQGFGLMNTEAFF,TGCGCCAGCAGCGGCGGACAGGGGTTCGGGTTGATGAACACTGAAGCTTTCTTT
TRBV29-1,TRBJ1-1,NA,NA,CSFRTLHPEAFF,TGCAGCTTCAGGACCCTCCACCCTGAAGCTTTCTTT
TRBV9,TRBJ2-3,NA,NA,CASSLQVADTQYF,TGTGCCAGCAGCTTACAGGTAGCAGATACGCAGTATTTT
TRBV5-1,TRBJ2-2,many,NA,CASSPTIGGLGTGELFF,TGCGCCAGCAGCCCTACAATAGGGGGGCTTGGCACCGGGGAGCTGTTTTTT
TRBV20-1,TRBJ2-5,NA,NA,CSAREGAGLLETQYF,TGCAGTGCTAGAGAGGGGGCCGGATTATTGGAGACCCAGTACTTC
TRBV9,TRBJ2-2,many,TRBD1,CASSPKTGKHTGELFF,TGTGCCAGCAGCCCGAAGACAGGGAAGCACACCGGGGAGCTGTTTTTT
TRBV25-1,TRBJ2-3,many,NA,CASGDTGNSDTQYF,TGTGCCAGCGGGGACACCGGTAATTCAGATACGCAGTATTTT
TRBV5-1,TRBJ1-6,NA,NA,CASTSVGAALHF,TGCGCCAGCACCAGTGTGGGGGCAGCCCTCCACTTT
TRBV28,TRBJ2-7,few,TRBD1,CASSRWTGVAYEQYF,TGTGCCAGCAGTCGCTGGACAGGAGTTGCCTACGAGCAGTACTTC
TRBV20-1,TRBJ1-5,many,NA,CSVLLAGRDNQPQHF,TGCAGTGTCCTGCTTGCCGGGCGGGACAATCAGCCCCAGCATTTT
TRBV3-1,TRBJ2-3,few,TRBD2,CASSQVFGSGSDTQYF,TGTGCCAGCAGCCAAGTTTTCGGTAGCGGGAGCGATACGCAGTATTTT
TRBV7-9,TRBJ1-2,NA,TRBD1,CASSGVQGAGSGGYTF,TGTGCCAGCAGTGGGGTCCAGGGGGCTGGATCGGGCGGCTACACCTTC
TRBV6-5,TRBJ2-3,many,NA,CASSYGGPVPLTDTQYF,TGTGCCAGCAGTTACGGGGGGCCGGTGCCACTTACAGATACGCAGTATTTT
TRBV5-6,TRBJ2-3,NA,NA,CASSWGSTDTQYF,TGTGCCAGCAGCTGGGGAAGCACAGATACGCAGTATTTT
TRBV5-5,TRBJ1-2,few,NA,CASSRREGDGYTF,TGTGCCAGCTCGCGGCGGGAAGGGGATGGCTACACCTTC
TRBV7-8,TRBJ2-3,few,NA,CASSQARIARDTQYF,TGTGCCAGCAGCCAAGCGAGAATAGCGCGGGATACGCAGTATTTT
TRBV11-1,TRBJ2-2,many,NA,CASSLGLKNTGELFF,TGTGCCAGCAGCTTAGGCTTGAAGAACACCGGGGAGCTGTTTTTT
TRBV20-1,TRBJ2-5,many,NA,CSASAGPLETQYF,TGCAGTGCTAGTGCGGGACCTCTAGAGACCCAGTACTTC
TRBV3-1,TRBJ2-1,many,TRBD2,CASSLKTSGRGNEQFF,TGTGCCAGCAGCCTAAAGACTAGCGGGAGAGGCAATGAGCAGTTCTTC
TRBV10-3,TRBJ2-7,NA,TRBD2,CAISALAGVRIEQYF,TGTGCCATCAGTGCACTAGCGGGAGTCCGAATCGAGCAGTACTTC